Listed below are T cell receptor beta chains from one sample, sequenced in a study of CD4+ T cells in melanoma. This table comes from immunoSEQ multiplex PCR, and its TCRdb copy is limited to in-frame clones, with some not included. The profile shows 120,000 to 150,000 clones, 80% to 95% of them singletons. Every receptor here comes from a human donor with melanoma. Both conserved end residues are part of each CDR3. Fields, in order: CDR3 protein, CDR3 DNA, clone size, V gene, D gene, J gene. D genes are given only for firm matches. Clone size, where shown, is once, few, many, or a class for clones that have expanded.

CDR3 protein: CASSPLGEQFF; CDR3 DNA: TGTGCCAGCTCACCATTAGGTGAGCAGTTCTTC; clone size: .; V gene: TRBV18; D gene: .; J gene: TRBJ2-1
CDR3 protein: CASSESGTGELFF; CDR3 DNA: TGTGCCAGCAGTGAGAGTGGCACCGGGGAGCTGTTTTTT; clone size: few; V gene: TRBV2; D gene: .; J gene: TRBJ2-2
CDR3 protein: CASSPRSSGANVLTF; CDR3 DNA: TGTGCCAGCAGCCCCCGGAGCTCTGGGGCCAACGTCCTGACTTTC; clone size: .; V gene: TRBV7-9; D gene: .; J gene: TRBJ2-6
CDR3 protein: CASSYVSAETQYF; CDR3 DNA: TGTGCCAGCAGTTACGTGAGTGCGGAGACCCAGTACTTC; clone size: .; V gene: TRBV6-6; D gene: .; J gene: TRBJ2-5
CDR3 protein: CASRTYGGAGEQYF; CDR3 DNA: TGTGCCAGCAGAACTTACGGAGGAGCGGGAGAGCAGTACTTC; clone size: .; V gene: TRBV7-3; D gene: TRBD2; J gene: TRBJ2-7
CDR3 protein: CASSLEGGRANYGYTF; CDR3 DNA: TGTGCCAGCAGCTTAGAGGGGGGGAGGGCTAACTATGGCTACACCTTC; clone size: .; V gene: TRBV7-2; D gene: .; J gene: TRBJ1-2
CDR3 protein: CASSSGTGGLRPQHF; CDR3 DNA: TGTGCCAGCAGTTCGGGAACGGGGGGGTTGCGGCCCCAGCATTTT; clone size: .; V gene: TRBV27; D gene: .; J gene: TRBJ1-5
CDR3 protein: CASSYLDQSSYNEQFF; CDR3 DNA: TGTGCCAGCAGTTACCTGGACCAGAGCTCCTACAATGAGCAGTTCTTC; clone size: .; V gene: TRBV6-7; D gene: .; J gene: TRBJ2-1
CDR3 protein: CASSTWTGGSVTEAFF; CDR3 DNA: TGTGCCAGCAGCACCTGGACAGGGGGCTCCGTCACTGAAGCTTTCTTT; clone size: few; V gene: TRBV7-3; D gene: TRBD1; J gene: TRBJ1-1
CDR3 protein: CAWRAPDLSANYGYTF; CDR3 DNA: TGTGCCTGGAGGGCACCGGATCTTTCAGCTAACTATGGCTACACCTTC; clone size: .; V gene: TRBV30; D gene: .; J gene: TRBJ1-2
CDR3 protein: CASSDPGGPNNSPLHF; CDR3 DNA: TGCGCCAGCAGTGACCCAGGTGGGCCCAATAATTCACCCCTCCACTTT; clone size: .; V gene: TRBV10-2; D gene: .; J gene: TRBJ1-6
CDR3 protein: CASSEMQGAGEQFF; CDR3 DNA: TGTGCCAGCAGTGAAATGCAGGGGGCAGGTGAGCAGTTCTTC; clone size: once; V gene: TRBV6-1; D gene: TRBD1; J gene: TRBJ2-1
CDR3 protein: CASSLGGIAEAFF; CDR3 DNA: TGTGCCAGCAGCTTAGGAGGGATAGCTGAAGCTTTCTTT; clone size: .; V gene: TRBV7-9; D gene: .; J gene: TRBJ1-1
CDR3 protein: CASSAEVGADTQYF; CDR3 DNA: TGTGCCAGCTCCGCGGAGGTTGGTGCAGATACGCAGTATTTT; clone size: .; V gene: TRBV18; D gene: .; J gene: TRBJ2-3
CDR3 protein: CASRGGRGETQYF; CDR3 DNA: TGTGCCAGCAGGGGGGGGCGAGGAGAGACCCAGTACTTC; clone size: .; V gene: TRBV5-6; D gene: .; J gene: TRBJ2-5
CDR3 protein: CSAEQGGNEKLFF; CDR3 DNA: TGCAGCGCCGAGCAGGGGGGTAATGAAAAACTGTTTTTT; clone size: few; V gene: TRBV29-1; D gene: TRBD1; J gene: TRBJ1-4
CDR3 protein: CASSPGSRSNQPQHF; CDR3 DNA: TGTGCCAGCTCACCAGGGTCCAGGAGCAATCAGCCCCAGCATTTT; clone size: .; V gene: TRBV18; D gene: .; J gene: TRBJ1-5
CDR3 protein: CASSIAMNTEAFF; CDR3 DNA: TGTGCCAGTAGTATCGCCATGAACACTGAAGCTTTCTTT; clone size: .; V gene: TRBV19; D gene: .; J gene: TRBJ1-1
CDR3 protein: CASSEHDGGAYEQYF; CDR3 DNA: TGTGCCAGCAGTGAACACGACGGGGGGGCCTACGAGCAGTACTTC; clone size: .; V gene: TRBV6-1; D gene: TRBD2; J gene: TRBJ2-7
CDR3 protein: CASSIRFGILTVKETQYF; CDR3 DNA: TGTGCCAGTAGTATAAGGTTCGGGATTCTGACAGTAAAAGAGACCCAGTACTTC; clone size: .; V gene: TRBV19; D gene: .; J gene: TRBJ2-5
CDR3 protein: CASSSPSGLETQYF; CDR3 DNA: TGTGCCAGCAGCAGCCCTTCCGGGTTAGAGACCCAGTACTTC; clone size: .; V gene: TRBV7-9; D gene: .; J gene: TRBJ2-5
CDR3 protein: CASSEFQPQHF; CDR3 DNA: TGTGCCAGCAGTGAATTCCAGCCCCAGCATTTT; clone size: once; V gene: TRBV6-1; D gene: .; J gene: TRBJ1-5
CDR3 protein: CASSEDGRGSTEAFF; CDR3 DNA: TGTGCCAGCAGTGAAGATGGCAGGGGGAGCACTGAAGCTTTCTTT; clone size: few; V gene: TRBV6-1; D gene: TRBD1; J gene: TRBJ1-1
CDR3 protein: CASSPRLAGVNQETQYF; CDR3 DNA: TGTGCCAGCTCACCACGGCTAGCGGGGGTAAACCAAGAGACCCAGTACTTC; clone size: .; V gene: TRBV18; D gene: TRBD2; J gene: TRBJ2-5
CDR3 protein: CASSLLGGGSGELFF; CDR3 DNA: TGTGCCAGCAGCTTGTTAGGGGGCGGCTCCGGGGAGCTGTTTTTT; clone size: .; V gene: TRBV11-2; D gene: TRBD1; J gene: TRBJ2-2